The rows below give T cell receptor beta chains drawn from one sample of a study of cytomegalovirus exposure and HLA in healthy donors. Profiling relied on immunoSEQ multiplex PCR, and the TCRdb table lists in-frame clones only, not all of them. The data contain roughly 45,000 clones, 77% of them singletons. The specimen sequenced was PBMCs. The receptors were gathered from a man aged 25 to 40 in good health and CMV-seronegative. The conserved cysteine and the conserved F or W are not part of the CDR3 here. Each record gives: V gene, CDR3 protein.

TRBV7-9,SSSQLGLNEQF
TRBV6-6,ASSDAGISQPQH
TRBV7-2,ASSFAGGGSSYNEQF
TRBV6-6,ASTQDSLNTEAF
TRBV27,ASSGGQGNEQY
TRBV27,ASSGRTSGRALRNTGELF
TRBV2,ASTRQGENTEAF
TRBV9,ASSERQGSGGPNSPLH
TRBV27,ASSRADSYEQY
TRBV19,ASSSYRAGYT
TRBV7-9,ASSFGTADEKLF
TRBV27,ASSLGAGNTEAF
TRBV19,ASSTRSRGFLIANEQF
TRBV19,ASRFPGLAGGNEQF
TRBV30,AWSRSQAAGYT
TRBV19,ASIPMGQANYGYT
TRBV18,ASSLQGSADTQY
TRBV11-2,ASSLGLVARGDYGYT
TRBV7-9,ASSQEAGEGVYEQY
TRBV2,ASSEVSYRGDNSPLH
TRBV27,ASSGGYGYT
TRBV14,ASSQVGAGYT
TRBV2,ASSVETTSNEQF
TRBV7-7,ASSRLGRAHEQY
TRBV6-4,ARPSPSRGTDTQY
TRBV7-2,ASSLSFPSYGYT
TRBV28,ASSPGQGSSYKQY
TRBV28,ASSESLRDTEAF
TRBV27,ASSLQRRGAETQY
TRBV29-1,SVSAGQGDLLDPGELF
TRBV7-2,ASSPRNGGGEQY
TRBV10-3,AIRETVRDNSNYGYT
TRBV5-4,ASSSPQGAHEQY
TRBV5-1,ASSLAREGGLSTGELF
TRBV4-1,ASSQVGQGGNYGYT
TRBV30,AWSARGTGGYGYT
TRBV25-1,ASSGSGRGPNQPQH
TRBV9,ASSGQGIRGYT
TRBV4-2,ASSQDFEGGNEQY
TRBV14,ASSPGQAEETQY
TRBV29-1,SVVAGGRYEKLF
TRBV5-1,ASSLALQGAGEKLF
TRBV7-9,ASNNREEGNEQF
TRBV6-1,ASSVQVQEAF
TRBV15,ATSRDGNSGYGYT
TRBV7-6,ASSSIGTSGSSGEQF
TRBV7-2,ASSFHRAGETQY
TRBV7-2,ASSVVAGQTSSYNEQF
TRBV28,ASSFRTNTEAF
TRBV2,ASGQYQETQY
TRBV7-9,ASSLLGDLGAQY
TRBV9,ASSNAGQGLGTYEQY
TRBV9,ASSVNPLLQREVDTQY
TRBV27,ASSPEVDYEQY
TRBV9,ASSVFGGTSTDTQY
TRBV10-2,ASSESEGASIH